This T cell receptor (beta chain) was recovered during a study of cytomegalovirus exposure and HLA in healthy donors. With 60 Vbeta and 13 Jbeta primers, the PCR was carried out. The protocol was immunoSEQ multiplex PCR, while the TCRdb copy is restricted to in-frame clones and leaves out a portion. The table lists about 130,000 clones, 80% of them singletons. Overall study results and limits: In a later analysis, donors in an Asian-associated ancestry cluster reportedly had fewer N-insertions in productive TCRs than the cohort mean. Rare sequences made up most TCRs, while some public TCRs were found in many donors. In a later analysis, HLA-associated TCR beta chains were more clonally expanded than equally common others.

This clone was recorded a few times. Its target is unknown. This CDR3 region has 11 residues. Germline lookup yields CDR1 MNHNS and CDR2 SASEGT. V gave up 7 bases and J gave up 8 bases, with 11 bases separating them. The sequencing sample was made of PBMCs. The receptor was isolated from a young man in good health and CMV-seronegative. The chain recombines TRBV6-1 with TRBJ1-2; D is possibly TRBD1 (5 bases). CDR3 protein: CASTQGRGYTF. CDR3 DNA sequence: TGTGCCAGCACGCAGGGTAGAGGCTACACCTTC.